A selection of T cell receptor beta chains follows, all from one sample in a study of T cell responses to AZD1222 COVID-19 vaccine. Assay: immunoSEQ multiplex PCR; the TCRdb copy retains only in-frame clones and omits some. The sample has 50,000 to 70,000 clones; 75% to 90% are singletons. The input for sequencing was peripheral blood, taken on day 0 of MenACWY control vaccination. The receptors derive from an adult in good health. Each CDR3 is given with its conserved first and last residue. Each record gives: D gene, J gene, clone size, V gene, CDR3 DNA, CDR3 protein. The D gene is left open where the match is weak. Expanded clones are given a class, and other clones once, few, many or no size at all.

d_call: .
j_call: TRBJ2-7
clone_size: .
v_call: TRBV12-2
cdr3_nt: TGTGCAAGTCGCCCGGCTTCCTACGAGCAGTACTTC
cdr3_aa: CASRPASYEQYF

d_call: TRBD2
j_call: TRBJ2-1
clone_size: .
v_call: TRBV4-1
cdr3_nt: TGCGCCAGCAGAACCCTAGCGGGAGGGGGTAATGAGCAGTTCTTC
cdr3_aa: CASRTLAGGGNEQFF

d_call: TRBD1
j_call: TRBJ1-1
clone_size: .
v_call: TRBV5-4
cdr3_nt: TGTGCCAGCAGCTCAGGGACAGGGAACACTGAAGCTTTCTTT
cdr3_aa: CASSSGTGNTEAFF

d_call: .
j_call: TRBJ1-2
clone_size: .
v_call: TRBV19
cdr3_nt: TGTGCCAGTAGCCTTCTTACTAACTATGGCTACACCTTC
cdr3_aa: CASSLLTNYGYTF

d_call: TRBD2
j_call: TRBJ2-1
clone_size: .
v_call: TRBV20-1
cdr3_nt: TGCAGTGCTAGTCCTGGGAGCGGGAGACTGGATGAGCAGTTCTTC
cdr3_aa: CSASPGSGRLDEQFF

d_call: .
j_call: TRBJ1-2
clone_size: .
v_call: TRBV7-9
cdr3_nt: TGTGCCAGCAGCTCCCCCGTGGACTATGGCTACACCTTC
cdr3_aa: CASSSPVDYGYTF

d_call: .
j_call: TRBJ2-1
clone_size: .
v_call: TRBV6-2/TRBV6-3
cdr3_nt: TGTGCCAGCAGTTACGCCGGGGGAGACAATTACAATGAGCAGTTCTTC
cdr3_aa: CASSYAGGDNYNEQFF

d_call: .
j_call: TRBJ2-1
clone_size: .
v_call: TRBV5-1
cdr3_nt: TGCGCCAGCAGCCCCCGATTTGGGGATGCGGGGAATGAGCAGTTCTTC
cdr3_aa: CASSPRFGDAGNEQFF

d_call: .
j_call: TRBJ1-1
clone_size: .
v_call: TRBV12-3/TRBV12-4
cdr3_nt: TGTGCCAGCAGTTTGATATCTGGGACTGAAGCTTTCTTT
cdr3_aa: CASSLISGTEAFF

d_call: .
j_call: TRBJ1-1
clone_size: .
v_call: TRBV7-9
cdr3_nt: TGTGCCAGCAGCTTAGTGGGGCGGGTCACTGAAGCTTTCTTT
cdr3_aa: CASSLVGRVTEAFF

d_call: TRBD2
j_call: TRBJ2-7
clone_size: .
v_call: TRBV2
cdr3_nt: TGTGCCAGCAGTGTTAGCGGGTTCTCCTACGAGCAGTACTTC
cdr3_aa: CASSVSGFSYEQYF

d_call: .
j_call: TRBJ1-4
clone_size: few
v_call: TRBV11-2
cdr3_nt: TGTGCCAGCAGCTCCGACAGAAATGAAAAACTGTTTTTT
cdr3_aa: CASSSDRNEKLFF

d_call: TRBD1
j_call: TRBJ1-2
clone_size: .
v_call: TRBV7-9
cdr3_nt: TGTGCCAGCAGCTTAGATCAGGGGGTGGTGGATGGCTACACCTTC
cdr3_aa: CASSLDQGVVDGYTF

d_call: .
j_call: TRBJ2-2
clone_size: .
v_call: TRBV11-3
cdr3_nt: TGTGCCAGCAGATCGAACACCGGGGAGCTGTTTTTT
cdr3_aa: CASRSNTGELFF

d_call: .
j_call: TRBJ2-7
clone_size: .
v_call: TRBV25-1
cdr3_nt: TGTGCCAGCAGTGAAGGGGGAAAGCTGTCCTACGAGCAGTACTTC
cdr3_aa: CASSEGGKLSYEQYF

d_call: TRBD2
j_call: TRBJ2-3
clone_size: .
v_call: TRBV10-1
cdr3_nt: TGCGCCAGCAACGGACTAGCGGGAAGCACAGATACGCAGTATTTT
cdr3_aa: CASNGLAGSTDTQYF

d_call: TRBD2
j_call: TRBJ2-1
clone_size: .
v_call: TRBV3-1/TRBV3-2
cdr3_nt: TGTGCCAGCAGCCAAGATCTGACTAGCGGGAGGAATGAGCAGTTCTTC
cdr3_aa: CASSQDLTSGRNEQFF